The text below deals with one TCR beta chain. The data are from a study of blood T cell repertoires in COVID-19. Original analysis: Estimation of nucleated cell counts relied on the amplification of reference gene primers. Some clones are missing from TCRdb's copy, which holds only in-frame ones; the method was immunoSEQ multiplex PCR. For V, J and clone size, that table is used; D and trimming come from the DNA. This table has approximately 240,000 clones, about 89% appearing once. V was trimmed by 0 bases and J by 3 bases, leaving 15 bases between them. This CDR3 is built from 17 residues. The germline CDR1 and CDR2 sequences are SQVTM and ANQGSEA. Cohorts were based on clinical histories the participants reported. Two negative PCRs, clearance, or symptom resolution had been documented for recovered Cohort 3 donors.

The clonotype originates from a woman aged 18 to 35 who had recovered from COVID-19. This chain uses TRBV29-1 with TRBJ2-6; D unclear. The sequenced sample consisted of PBMCs or T cells enriched from blood (not recorded which). Here the CDR3 reads CSVEDRGIVSGANVLTF. The CDR3 DNA follows: TGCAGCGTTGAAGATAGAGGTATAGTAAGTGGGGCCAACGTCCTGACTTTC.